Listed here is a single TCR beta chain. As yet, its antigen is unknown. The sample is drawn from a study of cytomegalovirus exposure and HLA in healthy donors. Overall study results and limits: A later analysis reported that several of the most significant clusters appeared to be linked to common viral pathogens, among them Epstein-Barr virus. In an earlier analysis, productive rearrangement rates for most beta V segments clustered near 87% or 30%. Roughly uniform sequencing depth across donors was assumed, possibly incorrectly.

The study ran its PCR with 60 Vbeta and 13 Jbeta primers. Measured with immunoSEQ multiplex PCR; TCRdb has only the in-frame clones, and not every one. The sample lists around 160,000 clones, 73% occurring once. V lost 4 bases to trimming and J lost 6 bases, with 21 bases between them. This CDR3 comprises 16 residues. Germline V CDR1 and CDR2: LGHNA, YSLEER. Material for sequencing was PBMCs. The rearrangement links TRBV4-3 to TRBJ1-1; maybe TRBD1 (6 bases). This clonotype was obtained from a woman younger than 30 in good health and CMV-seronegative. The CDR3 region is CASSLRLGGGKAEAFF. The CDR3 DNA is TGCGCCAGCAGCCTTCGACTGGGAGGGGGAAAGGCTGAAGCTTTCTTT.